The T cell receptor beta chain described here comes from a study of T cell repertoires in cytomegalovirus infection. As for the study in general: Public signatures in TCR beta pointed to CMV infection and matching HLA type.

Study observations and caveats: Summed public TCR beta family frequency identified CMV carriers bearing the relevant HLA. The response measured ex vivo was dominated by TCR beta clonotypes (HLA-C-restricted and CMV-specific).

TCRdb processed the reads anew with MiXCR; each CDR3 protein has one entry. This table holds a few hundred thousand distinct CDR3 sequences, under 20% found once. This clonotype was seen a handful of times. The antigen remains unidentified. The length of the CDR3 is 12 residues. Per germline, CDR1 DFQATT and CDR2 SNEGSKA (reference sequence). V was clipped by 5 bases and J by 7 bases; unmatched bases: 4. The sequencing input was PBMCs. This clonotype originated in a human donor in good health (CMV status not recorded). Some clones in this sample may be carry-over from other donors' samples. V is TRBV20-1 and J is TRBJ1-2; TRBD1 matches 10 bases. In nucleotides, the CDR3 is TGCAGTGCTTGGACAGGGGGGACTGGCTACACCTTC. This sequence encodes CSAWTGGTGYTF.